The 27 T cell receptor beta chains in this list originate from one sample, sequenced in a study of patients and donors after allogeneic stem cell transplantation. TCRdb re-called the RT-PCR reads through MiXCR, storing one row per CDR3 protein. The profile shows approximately 140,000 distinct CDR3 sequences, roughly 35% of them singletons. The sequenced sample was blood, either unsorted or a sorted T cell fraction (not recorded which). These receptors all come from a human donor who was either an allogeneic HSCT recipient or a stem cell or donor lymphocyte infusion donor (not recorded which). It is not recorded whose cells these are; they may come from a transplant donor.

As regards this clonotype: Being one base from a much bigger clone, this may be a read error. The chain combines TRBV6-5 with TRBJ1-1; possibly TRBD1 for D (6 bases). The germline V and J ends were trimmed by 10 bases and 1 base, with 13 bases remaining between them. Germline CDR1 is MNHEY and CDR2 is SVGAGI. The CDR3 has 13 amino acids. CDR3 in amino acids: CANRSQGNTEAFF. CDR3 DNA: TGTGCCAACAGATCACAGGGGAACACTGAAGCTTTCTTT.

This clonotype was observed a few times. The chain employs TRBV7-2 and TRBJ1-2; D unresolved. CDR1 SGHTA and CDR2 FQGNSA come from the germline V gene. The CDR3 has 13 residues. V was clipped by 5 bases and J by 8 bases, with 15 bases between them. CDR3 in amino acids: CASSPSLPGGYTF. The CDR3 DNA sequence: TGTGCCAGCAGCCCAAGCCTCCCTGGGGGCTACACCTTC.

In its sample, this clonotype was seen a few times. The genes are TRBV6-2 or TRBV6-3 and TRBJ1-1; D not certain. Germline lookup yields CDR1 MNHEY and CDR2 SVGEGT. This CDR3 comprises 16 residues. V dropped 8 bases and J dropped 1 base, with 20 bases sitting between them. CDR3 in DNA: TGTGCCAGCGGCCGGGCCCGAGACCTAAAGAACACTGAAGCTTTCTTT. The encoded protein is CASGRARDLKNTEAFF.

This rearrangement joins TRBV29-1 to TRBJ1-1; TRBD1 might be the D (5 bases). Trimming removed 7 bases from V and 4 bases from J, with 16 bases in between. Looked up from germline, CDR1 is SQVTM and CDR2 is ANQGSEA. There are 13 residues in the CDR3. The CDR3 sequence is CSAVAGFGTEAFF. For the CDR3, the DNA is TGCAGCGCTGTCGCAGGGTTTGGCACTGAAGCTTTCTTT.

The chain carries TRBV13 and TRBJ2-5, with D unclear. Trimming took off 1 base at V and 4 bases at J, with 10 bases between the two ends. CDR1 is PRHDT, CDR2 FYEKMQ, per germline (reference sequence). This CDR3 spans 14 amino acids. The CDR3 DNA reads as TGTGCCAGCAGCTTAGTGTCGGTTCGAGAGACCCAGTACTTC. It yields the protein CASSLVSVRETQYF.

This clonotype was recorded a few times. V is TRBV12-3 or TRBV12-4 and J is TRBJ1-5; D may be TRBD1 (6 bases). Trimming cost V 2 bases and J 11 bases, with 10 bases left between them. This CDR3 comprises 12 residues. CDR3 DNA sequence: TGTGCCAGCAGTTTACATCCAGGGGCCCAGCATTTT. Amino acid sequence: CASSLHPGAQHF.

The chain combines TRBV12-3 or TRBV12-4 with TRBJ2-7; no firm D call. The CDR3 is 15 amino acids. Trimming cost V 6 bases and J 0 bases, with 15 bases left between them. CDR3 amino acids: CASRTGRLSSYEQYF. CDR3 in DNA: TGTGCCAGCAGAACCGGACGGTTAAGCTCCTACGAGCAGTACTTC.

The V and J genes are TRBV28 and TRBJ1-6; D gene unclear. V was trimmed by 5 bases and J by 10 bases, leaving 15 bases between them. This CDR3 has 14 residues. Germline values: CDR1 MDHEN, CDR2 SYDVKM. The CDR3 nucleotides read TGTGCCAGCAGTCCGCCATTGGGTGGCTCACCCCTCCACTTT. It yields the protein CASSPPLGGSPLHF.

In its sample, this clonotype was seen a few times. The rearrangement links TRBV29-1 to TRBJ1-5; D unclear. Germline V CDR1 and CDR2: SQVTM, ANQGSEA. V was clipped by 7 bases and J by 7 bases, with 17 bases between them. This CDR3 is 13 amino acids long. The CDR3 loop reads CSARQESGQPQHF. The CDR3 DNA reads TGCAGCGCCAGGCAAGAATCGGGCCAGCCCCAGCATTTT.

To note about this clonotype: The junction shows a germline mismatch at one end, possibly a read error. The J gene is TRBJ2-7, the V gene TRBV12-3 or TRBV12-4; D perhaps matches TRBD1 (6 bases). The CDR3 spans 11 residues. This chain's CDR3 is CASSPGTKAVF. CDR3 sequence (DNA): TGTGCCAGCAGTCCTGGGACAAAAGCCGTCTTC.

This clonotype was seen a few times. The CDR3 DNA reads as TGCAGTGCCCCCGCCCGGCCTCCCCAGGTTTCCTACGAGCAGTACTTC. Translation: CSAPARPPQVSYEQYF. The chain has TRBV20-1 and TRBJ2-7; unclear D gene. V was pared by 6 bases and J by 1 base, with 22 bases between. Germline loops: CDR1 DFQATT, CDR2 SNEGSKA (reference sequence). This CDR3 is 16 amino acids long.

This chain joins TRBV12-3 or TRBV12-4 and TRBJ1-1; the D is unclear. The CDR3 runs 11 residues. V lost 7 bases and J lost 0, with 3 bases in between. CDR3 region: CASTLNTEAFF. CDR3 bases: TGTGCCAGCACGCTGAACACTGAAGCTTTCTTT.

This chain connects TRBV12-3 or TRBV12-4 to TRBJ2-3; 7 bases are shared with TRBD1. There are 15 residues in the CDR3. V dropped 6 bases and J dropped 2; count of bases not matched to a gene: 8. CDR3 DNA sequence: TGTGCCAGCAGCCGACGGGACAGATCCACAGATACGCAGTATTTT. Amino acids: CASSRRDRSTDTQYF.

This chain joins TRBV27 and TRBJ1-1, with 7 bases lining up with TRBD1. The V gene end was trimmed by 5 bases and the J gene end by 0 bases; junction bases not matched to a gene: 6. CDR1 MNHEY and CDR2 SMNVEV come from the germline V gene (reference sequence). The CDR3 runs 15 residues. The CDR3 here is CASSPGQNMNTEAFF. The CDR3 region has the DNA TGTGCCAGCAGTCCGGGACAGAATATGAACACTGAAGCTTTCTTT.

V is TRBV7-9 and J is TRBJ1-6; the D gene is possibly TRBD1 (5 bases). From germline, CDR1 is SEHNR and CDR2 FQNEAQ (reference sequence). This CDR3 has 14 residues. V gave up 1 base and J gave up 6 bases, with 7 bases separating them. The CDR3 DNA reads TGTGCCAGCAGCTTAGGGGGCGGTAATTCACCCCTCCACTTT. Translating gives CASSLGGGNSPLHF.

This clonotype was observed a single time. This rearrangement joins TRBV12-3 or TRBV12-4 to TRBJ2-6; the match to TRBD1 covers 7 bases. This CDR3 has 18 residues. Losses at the gene ends were 5 bases for V and 1 base for J; bases not matched to a gene: 11. DNA for the CDR3: TGTGCCAGCAGTCATATGAGACAGGGCTATTCTGGGGCCAACGTCCTGACTTTC. Translation: CASSHMRQGYSGANVLTF.

This chain links TRBV6-1 with TRBJ1-5; 7 bases fit TRBD1. The V and J ends lost 3 bases and 3 bases, in that order; junction bases with no gene match: 8. This CDR3 is 16 amino acids long. Germline-derived CDR1 and CDR2 are MNHNS and SASEGT. CDR3 amino acids: CASSDRTGTHNQPQHF. In DNA, the CDR3 is TGTGCCAGCAGTGATCGGACAGGTACCCACAATCAGCCCCAGCATTTT.

The chain employs TRBV12-3 or TRBV12-4 and TRBJ1-5; D perhaps matches TRBD1 (5 bases). There are 16 residues in the CDR3. Trimming cost V 3 bases and J 4 bases, with 16 bases left between them. The CDR3 DNA reads as TGTGCCAGCAGTTTTACGGGAGGGGAGGGGAATCAGCCCCAGCATTTT. This encodes CASSFTGGEGNQPQHF.

This chain connects TRBV20-1 to TRBJ2-1; maybe TRBD1 (6 bases). The CDR3 sequence is 13 residues long. V lost 3 bases and J 8 bases, leaving 14 bases between the germline ends. Germline loops: CDR1 DFQATT, CDR2 SNEGSKA (reference sequence). CDR3 DNA: TGCAGTGCTAGTCAGGGGCGCACGGATGAGCAGTTCTTC. It specifies CSASQGRTDEQFF.

This clonotype was recorded at least ten times. The chain combines TRBV12-3 or TRBV12-4 with TRBJ1-2; D unclear. Trimming left V 2 bases short and J 6 bases short, with 7 bases between. The CDR3 runs to 12 residues. CDR3: CASSLSRHGYTF. As DNA, the CDR3 is TGTGCCAGCAGTTTATCCAGGCATGGCTACACCTTC.

The rearrangement uses TRBV4-2 and TRBJ2-3; TRBD1 agrees at 9 bases. V gave up 4 bases and J gave up 2 bases; unmatched junction bases: 10. This CDR3 contains 17 residues. The germline V gene encodes CDR1 LGHNA and CDR2 YNFKEQ. The CDR3 here is CASSPRNRDRDTDTQYF. The DNA for the CDR3 is TGTGCCAGCAGCCCAAGGAACCGGGACAGGGACACAGATACGCAGTATTTT.

This clonotype appeared many times. J is TRBJ1-5 and V is TRBV20-1; D is perhaps TRBD1 (6 bases). Germline CDR1 is DFQATT and CDR2 is SNEGSKA (reference sequence). V lost 2 bases and J lost 3, with 11 bases in between. The CDR3 consists of 14 residues. The CDR3 loop is CSARRTAFNQPQHF. The CDR3 nucleotides read TGCAGTGCTAGAAGGACAGCTTTCAATCAGCCCCAGCATTTT.

This clonotype was seen a few times. The chain has TRBV5-1 and TRBJ1-1; tentative D call: TRBD1 (6 bases). The CDR3 is made up of 15 amino acids. CDR1 and CDR2 from the germline V gene are SGHRS and YFSETQ. The V and J ends lost 4 bases and 5 bases respectively, with 18 bases between them. The CDR3 loop is CASSQVTGPRTEAFF. The DNA of the CDR3 is TGCGCCAGCAGCCAAGTGACAGGCCCGAGGACTGAAGCTTTCTTT.

The V and J genes are TRBV28 and TRBJ1-1, with a weak D call TRBD1 (6 bases). Looked up from germline, CDR1 is MDHEN and CDR2 is SYDVKM. Trimming pared 3 bases from V and 5 bases from J, leaving 13 bases between. The CDR3 is 14 residues long. This CDR3 reads CASSLGGAGTEAFF. The CDR3, as DNA: TGTGCCAGCAGTTTGGGGGGCGCAGGAACTGAAGCTTTCTTT. Filled out from reference TRBV28 and TRBJ1-1, the complete variable domain reads DVKVTQSSRYLVKRTGEKVFLECVQDMDHENMFWYRQDPGLGLRLIYFSYDVKMKEKGDIPEGYSVSREKKERFSLILESASTNQTSMYLCASSLGGAGTEAFFGQGTRLTVV.

This clonotype was seen a handful of times. This CDR3 is CAWTGWGTEAFF. The CDR3 DNA sequence: TGTGCCTGGACAGGGTGGGGTACTGAAGCTTTCTTT. J is TRBJ1-1 and V is TRBV12-3 or TRBV12-4; TRBD1 aligns across 8 bases. The CDR3 consists of 12 residues. The V gene end was trimmed by 11 bases and the J gene end by 5 bases; junction bases not matched to a gene: 7.

The chain employs TRBV12-3 or TRBV12-4 and TRBJ1-2, with D possibly TRBD1 on 5 matching bases. There are 14 residues in the CDR3. V lost 5 bases to trimming and J lost 4 bases, with 14 bases between them. CDR3 region: CASSGEGFVYGYTF. Written as DNA, the CDR3 is TGTGCCAGCAGTGGAGAGGGGTTTGTCTATGGCTACACCTTC.

The table lists this clonotype with a few counts. The CDR3 bases are TGTGCCATCAGTGAGCGGCAGACCTCCCAAGAGACCCAGTACTTC. This gives the protein CAISERQTSQETQYF. The chain is built from TRBV10-3 and TRBJ2-5; D is uncertain. V lost 2 bases, J lost 1 base, and 11 bases lay in between. The CDR3 contains 15 residues. The germline gives CDR1 ENHRY, CDR2 SYGVKD.